This T cell receptor (beta chain) was sequenced during a study of cytomegalovirus exposure and HLA in healthy donors. Findings and limits, study-wide: Rare sequences made up most TCRs, while some public TCRs were found in many donors.

Amplification used 60 Vbeta primers and 13 Jbeta primers. Using immunoSEQ multiplex PCR, the repertoire was profiled, and TCRdb retains in-frame clones only, with some absent. The repertoire holds roughly 110,000 clones, with more than 75% as singletons. On this clone itself: Its matching antigen is unknown.

Germline CDR1 reads LNHDA; CDR2 reads SQIVND (reference sequence). V was cut by 5 bases and J by 3 bases, with 14 bases left in between. The CDR3 runs to 14 residues. This TCR was recovered from a man under 40 in good health and CMV-seropositive. Sequencing was carried out using PBMCs. The chain is built from TRBV19 and TRBJ2-7; possible D gene TRBD2, 6 bases. This CDR3 is CASSPVGGGYEQYF. CDR3 DNA: TGTGCCAGTAGTCCTGTCGGGGGTGGCTACGAGCAGTACTTC.